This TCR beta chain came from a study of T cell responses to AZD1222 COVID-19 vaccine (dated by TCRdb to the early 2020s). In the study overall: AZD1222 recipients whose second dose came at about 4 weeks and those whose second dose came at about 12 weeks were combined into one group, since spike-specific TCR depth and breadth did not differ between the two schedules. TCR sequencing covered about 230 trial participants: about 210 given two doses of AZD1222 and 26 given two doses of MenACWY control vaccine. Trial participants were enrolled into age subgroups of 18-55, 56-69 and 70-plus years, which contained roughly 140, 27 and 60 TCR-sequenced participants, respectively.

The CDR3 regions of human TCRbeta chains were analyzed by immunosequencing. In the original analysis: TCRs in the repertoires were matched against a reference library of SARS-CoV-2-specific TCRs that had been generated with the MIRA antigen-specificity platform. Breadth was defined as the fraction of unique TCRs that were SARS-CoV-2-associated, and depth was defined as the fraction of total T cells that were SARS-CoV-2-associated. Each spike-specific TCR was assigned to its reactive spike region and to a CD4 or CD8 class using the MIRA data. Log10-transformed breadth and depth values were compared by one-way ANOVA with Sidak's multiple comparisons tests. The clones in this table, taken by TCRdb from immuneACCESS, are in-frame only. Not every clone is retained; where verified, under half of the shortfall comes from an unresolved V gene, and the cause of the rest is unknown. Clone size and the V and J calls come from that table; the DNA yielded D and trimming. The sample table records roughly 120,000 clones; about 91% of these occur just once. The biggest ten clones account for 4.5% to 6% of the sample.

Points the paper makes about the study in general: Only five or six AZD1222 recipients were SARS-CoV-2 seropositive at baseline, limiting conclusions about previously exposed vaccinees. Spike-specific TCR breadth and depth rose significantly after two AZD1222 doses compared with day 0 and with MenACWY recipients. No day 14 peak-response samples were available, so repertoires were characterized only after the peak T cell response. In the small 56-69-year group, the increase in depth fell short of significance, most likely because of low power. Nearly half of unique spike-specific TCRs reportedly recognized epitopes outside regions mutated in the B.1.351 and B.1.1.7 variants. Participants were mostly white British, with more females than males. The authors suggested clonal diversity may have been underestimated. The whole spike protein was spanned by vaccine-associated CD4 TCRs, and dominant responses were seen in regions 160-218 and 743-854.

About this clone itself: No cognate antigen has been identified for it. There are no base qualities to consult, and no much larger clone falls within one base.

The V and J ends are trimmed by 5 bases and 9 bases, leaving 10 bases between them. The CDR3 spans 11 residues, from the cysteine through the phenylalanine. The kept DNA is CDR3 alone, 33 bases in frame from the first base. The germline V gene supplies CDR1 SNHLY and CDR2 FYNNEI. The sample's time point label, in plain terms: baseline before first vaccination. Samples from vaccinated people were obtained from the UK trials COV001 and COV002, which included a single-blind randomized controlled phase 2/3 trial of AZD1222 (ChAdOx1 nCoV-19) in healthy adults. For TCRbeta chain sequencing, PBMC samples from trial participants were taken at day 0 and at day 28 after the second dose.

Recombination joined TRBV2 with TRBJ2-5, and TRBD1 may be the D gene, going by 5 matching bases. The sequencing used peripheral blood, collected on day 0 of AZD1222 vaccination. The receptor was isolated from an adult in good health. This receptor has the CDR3 CASSYQGAQYF. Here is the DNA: TGTGCCAGCAGTTACCAAGGGGCCCAGTACTTC.